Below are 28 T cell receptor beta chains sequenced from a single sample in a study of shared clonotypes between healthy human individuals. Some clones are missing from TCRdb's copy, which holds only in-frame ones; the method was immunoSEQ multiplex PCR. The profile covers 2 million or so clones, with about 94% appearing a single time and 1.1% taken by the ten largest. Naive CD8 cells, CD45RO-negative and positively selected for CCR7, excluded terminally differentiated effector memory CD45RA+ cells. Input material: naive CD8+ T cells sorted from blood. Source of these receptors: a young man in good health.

Written as DNA, the CDR3 is TGTGCCATCAGTGAAGGGGTCGGGGGCACTGAAGCTTTCTTT. This encodes CAISEGVGGTEAFF. The gene calls are TRBV10-3 and TRBJ1-1; D is possibly TRBD1 (5 bases). Germline V gives CDR1 ENHRY, CDR2 SYGVKD. V lost 3 bases and J lost 4, with 12 bases in between. The CDR3 length is 14 residues.

As DNA, the CDR3 is TGTGCCAGCACGGGGGCAGGGCGGGAGACCCAGTACTTC. It codes for CASTGAGRETQYF. The V call is TRBV2, the J call TRBJ2-5; either TRBD1 or TRBD2 may supply D (6 bases each). The ends were cut back, 7 bases at V and 5 bases at J, with 14 bases in the middle. From germline, CDR1 is SNHLY and CDR2 FYNNEI. This CDR3 has 13 amino acids.

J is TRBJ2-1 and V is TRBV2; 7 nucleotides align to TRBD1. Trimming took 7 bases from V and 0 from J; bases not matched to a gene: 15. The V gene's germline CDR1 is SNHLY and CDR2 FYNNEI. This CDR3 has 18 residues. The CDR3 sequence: CASMVSLEGGPSYNEQFF. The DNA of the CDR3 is TGTGCCAGCATGGTTTCTCTCGAAGGGGGCCCCTCCTACAATGAGCAGTTCTTC.

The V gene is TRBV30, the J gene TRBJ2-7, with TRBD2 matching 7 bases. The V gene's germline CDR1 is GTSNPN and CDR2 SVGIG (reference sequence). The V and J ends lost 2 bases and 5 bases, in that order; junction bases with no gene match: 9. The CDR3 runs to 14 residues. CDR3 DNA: TGTGCCTGGAGTAAGGGGAGGGGCTTTCACGAGCAGTACTTC. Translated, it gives CAWSKGRGFHEQYF.

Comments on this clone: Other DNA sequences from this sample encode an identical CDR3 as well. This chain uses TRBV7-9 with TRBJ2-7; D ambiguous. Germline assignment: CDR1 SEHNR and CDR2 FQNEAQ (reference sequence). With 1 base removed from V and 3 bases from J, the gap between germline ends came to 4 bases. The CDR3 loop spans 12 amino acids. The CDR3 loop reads CASSLVSYEQYF. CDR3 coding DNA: TGTGCCAGCAGCTTAGTTAGCTACGAGCAGTACTTC.

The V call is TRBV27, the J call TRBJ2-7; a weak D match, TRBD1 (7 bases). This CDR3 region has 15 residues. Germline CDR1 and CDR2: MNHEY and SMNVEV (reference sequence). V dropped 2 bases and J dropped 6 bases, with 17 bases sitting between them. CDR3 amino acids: CASSLVQGGLGEQYF. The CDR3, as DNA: TGTGCCAGCAGTTTAGTGCAGGGGGGCTTGGGCGAGCAGTACTTC.

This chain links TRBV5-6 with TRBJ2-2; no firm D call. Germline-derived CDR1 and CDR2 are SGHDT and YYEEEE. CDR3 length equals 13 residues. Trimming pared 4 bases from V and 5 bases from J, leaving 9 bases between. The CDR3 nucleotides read TGTGCCAGCAGCCAACATAGGACCGGGGAGCTGTTTTTT. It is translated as CASSQHRTGELFF.

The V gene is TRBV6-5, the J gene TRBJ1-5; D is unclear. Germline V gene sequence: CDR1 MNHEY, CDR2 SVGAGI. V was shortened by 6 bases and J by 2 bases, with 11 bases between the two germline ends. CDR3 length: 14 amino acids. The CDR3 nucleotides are TGTGCCAGCAGCCCGGTGAGTGGCAATCAGCCCCAGCATTTT. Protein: CASSPVSGNQPQHF.

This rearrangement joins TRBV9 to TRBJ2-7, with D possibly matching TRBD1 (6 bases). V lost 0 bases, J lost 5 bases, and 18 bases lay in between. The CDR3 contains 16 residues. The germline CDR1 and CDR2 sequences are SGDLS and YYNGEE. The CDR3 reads CASSVEGSGRGDEQYF. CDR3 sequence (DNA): TGTGCCAGCAGCGTAGAGGGTAGTGGCAGGGGCGACGAGCAGTACTTC.

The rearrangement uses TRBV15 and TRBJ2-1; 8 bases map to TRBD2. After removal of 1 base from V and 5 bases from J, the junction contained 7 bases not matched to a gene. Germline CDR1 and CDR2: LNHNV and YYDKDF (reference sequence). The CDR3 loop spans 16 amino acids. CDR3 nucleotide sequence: TGTGCCACCAGCAGAGGGCGGGGGGCACCTAACAATGAGCAGTTCTTC. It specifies CATSRGRGAPNNEQFF.

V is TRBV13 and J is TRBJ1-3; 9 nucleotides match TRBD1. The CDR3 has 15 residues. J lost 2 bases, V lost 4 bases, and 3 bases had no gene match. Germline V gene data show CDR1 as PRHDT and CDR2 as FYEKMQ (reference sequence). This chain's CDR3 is CASSSDRGAGNTIYF. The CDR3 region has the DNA TGTGCCAGCAGCTCGGACAGGGGAGCTGGAAACACCATATATTTT.

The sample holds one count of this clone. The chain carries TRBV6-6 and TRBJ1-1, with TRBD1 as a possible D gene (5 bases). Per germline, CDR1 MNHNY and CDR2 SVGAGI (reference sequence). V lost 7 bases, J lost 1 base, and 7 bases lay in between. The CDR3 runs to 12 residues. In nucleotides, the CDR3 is TGTGCCAGCAATACAGGGAACACTGAAGCTTTCTTT. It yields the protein CASNTGNTEAFF.

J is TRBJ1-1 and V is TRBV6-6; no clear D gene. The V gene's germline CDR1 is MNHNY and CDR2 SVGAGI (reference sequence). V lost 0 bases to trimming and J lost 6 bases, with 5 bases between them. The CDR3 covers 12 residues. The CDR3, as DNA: TGTGCCAGCAGTTACTCAAGCGCTGAAGCTTTCTTT. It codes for CASSYSSAEAFF.

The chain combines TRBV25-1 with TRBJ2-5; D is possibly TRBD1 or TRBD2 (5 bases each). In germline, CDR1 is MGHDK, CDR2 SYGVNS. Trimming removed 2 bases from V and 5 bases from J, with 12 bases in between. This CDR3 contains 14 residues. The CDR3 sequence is CASSEDEGQETQYF. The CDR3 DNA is TGTGCCAGCAGTGAAGATGAGGGGCAGGAGACCCAGTACTTC.

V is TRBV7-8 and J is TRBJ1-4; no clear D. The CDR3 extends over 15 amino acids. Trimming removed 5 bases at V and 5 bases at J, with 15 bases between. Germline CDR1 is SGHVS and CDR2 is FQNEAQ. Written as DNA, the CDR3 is TGTGCCAGCAGCCCAAATGGGAGCCCCAATGAAAAACTGTTTTTT. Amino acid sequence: CASSPNGSPNEKLFF.

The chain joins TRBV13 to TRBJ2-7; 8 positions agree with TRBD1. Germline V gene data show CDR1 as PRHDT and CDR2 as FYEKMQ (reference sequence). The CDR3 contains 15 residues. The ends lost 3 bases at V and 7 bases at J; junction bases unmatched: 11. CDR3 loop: CASSFSGQGAWEQYF. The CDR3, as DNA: TGTGCCAGCAGCTTTTCTGGGCAGGGGGCGTGGGAGCAGTACTTC.

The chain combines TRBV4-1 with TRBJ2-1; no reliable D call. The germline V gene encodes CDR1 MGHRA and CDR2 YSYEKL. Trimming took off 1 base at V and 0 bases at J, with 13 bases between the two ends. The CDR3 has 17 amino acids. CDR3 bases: TGCGCCAGCAGCCAAGTGTCGTCGGTCCTCTCCTACAATGAGCAGTTCTTC. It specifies CASSQVSSVLSYNEQFF.

For the CDR3, the DNA is TGTGCCAGCAGCCGAGACATCAGGACAGACTTTAATGAAAAACTGTTTTTT. Translating it yields CASSRDIRTDFNEKLFF. The genes are TRBV5-6 and TRBJ1-4; possible D gene TRBD1, 6 bases. Germline V gene lookup returns CDR1 SGHDT and CDR2 YYEEEE. This CDR3 is built from 17 residues. V lost 4 bases and J lost 4, with 20 bases in between.

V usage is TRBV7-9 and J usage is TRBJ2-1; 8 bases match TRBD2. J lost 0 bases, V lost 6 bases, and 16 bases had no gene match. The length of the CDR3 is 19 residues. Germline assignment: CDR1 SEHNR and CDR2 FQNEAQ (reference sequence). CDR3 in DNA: TGTGCCAGCAGTCCGGGGGTAGCGGGGAAGTCGAGCTCCTACAATGAGCAGTTCTTC. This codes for CASSPGVAGKSSSYNEQFF.

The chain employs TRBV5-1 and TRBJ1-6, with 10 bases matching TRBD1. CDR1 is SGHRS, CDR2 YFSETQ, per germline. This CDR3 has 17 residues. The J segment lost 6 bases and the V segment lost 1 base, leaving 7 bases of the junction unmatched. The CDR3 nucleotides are TGCGCCAGCAGCTTGACGGACAGGGGGATCTTTAATTCACCCCTCCACTTT. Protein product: CASSLTDRGIFNSPLHF. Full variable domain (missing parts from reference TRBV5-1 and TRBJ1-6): KAGVTQTPRYLIKTRGQQVTLSCSPISGHRSVSWYQQTPGQGLQFLFEYFSETQRNKGNFPGRFSGRQFSNSRSEMNVSTLELGDSALYLCASSLTDRGIFNSPLHFGNGTRLTVT.

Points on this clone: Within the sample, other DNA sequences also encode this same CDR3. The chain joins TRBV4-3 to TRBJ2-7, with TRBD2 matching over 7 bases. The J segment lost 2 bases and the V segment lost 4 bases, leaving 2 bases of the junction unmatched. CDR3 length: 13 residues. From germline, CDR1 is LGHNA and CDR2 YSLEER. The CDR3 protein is CASSPGLAYEQYF. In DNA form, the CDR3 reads TGCGCCAGCAGCCCCGGACTAGCCTACGAGCAGTACTTC.

CDR3 loop: CASSGSGSLDTQYF. The DNA of the CDR3 is TGCGCCAGCAGCGGGAGCGGGAGTCTCGATACGCAGTATTTT. The chain combines TRBV4-3 with TRBJ2-3; 8 bases map to TRBD2. The length of the CDR3 is 14 residues. Germline CDR1 LGHNA, CDR2 YSLEER. The V gene end was trimmed by 5 bases and the J gene end by 6 bases; junction bases not matched to a gene: 7.

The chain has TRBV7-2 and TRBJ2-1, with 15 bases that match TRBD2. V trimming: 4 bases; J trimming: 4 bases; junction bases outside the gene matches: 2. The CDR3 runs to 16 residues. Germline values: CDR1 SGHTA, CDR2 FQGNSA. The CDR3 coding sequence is TGTGCCAGCAGCTGGGGGACTAGCGGGAGGTACAATGAGCAGTTCTTC. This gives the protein CASSWGTSGRYNEQFF.

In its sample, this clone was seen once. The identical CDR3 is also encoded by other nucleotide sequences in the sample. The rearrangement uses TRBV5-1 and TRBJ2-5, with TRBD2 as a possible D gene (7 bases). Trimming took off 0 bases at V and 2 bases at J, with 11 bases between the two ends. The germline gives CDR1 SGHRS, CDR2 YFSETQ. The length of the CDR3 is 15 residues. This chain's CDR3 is CASSLVAGAQETQYF. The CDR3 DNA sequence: TGCGCCAGCAGCTTGGTGGCGGGGGCACAAGAGACCCAGTACTTC.

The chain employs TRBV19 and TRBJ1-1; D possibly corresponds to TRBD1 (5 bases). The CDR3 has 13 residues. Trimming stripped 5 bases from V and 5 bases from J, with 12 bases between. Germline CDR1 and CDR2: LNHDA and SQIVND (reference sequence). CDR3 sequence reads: CASSHMEGTEAFF. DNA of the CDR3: TGTGCCAGTAGTCATATGGAGGGGACTGAAGCTTTCTTT.

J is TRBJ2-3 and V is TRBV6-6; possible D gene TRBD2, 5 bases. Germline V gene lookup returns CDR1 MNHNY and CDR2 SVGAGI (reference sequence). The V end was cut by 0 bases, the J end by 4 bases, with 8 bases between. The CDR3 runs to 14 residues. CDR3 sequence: CASSYSRVPDTQYF. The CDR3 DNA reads TGTGCCAGCAGTTACTCGCGGGTTCCAGATACGCAGTATTTT.

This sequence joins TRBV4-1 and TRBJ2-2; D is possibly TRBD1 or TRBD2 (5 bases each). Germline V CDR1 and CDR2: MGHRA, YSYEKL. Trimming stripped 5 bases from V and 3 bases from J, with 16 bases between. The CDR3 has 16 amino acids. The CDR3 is CASSYGWGTDTGELFF. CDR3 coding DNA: TGCGCCAGCAGCTACGGGTGGGGGACGGACACCGGGGAGCTGTTTTTT.

The CDR3 DNA is TGTGCCAGCAGTTACTACGGGACTTTCTACAATGAGCAGTTCTTC. Its protein product is CASSYYGTFYNEQFF. The chain links TRBV6-5 to TRBJ2-1; D is perhaps TRBD2 (6 bases). Germline CDR1 is MNHEY and CDR2 is SVGAGI. Trimming cost V 1 base and J 3 bases, with 10 bases left between them. This CDR3 contains 15 residues.